This entry lists 15 T cell receptor beta chains sequenced from one sample in a study of identical twins. TCRdb fed the 5' RACE reads into MiXCR, producing one record per CDR3 protein. Of 310,000 or so distinct CDR3 sequences in the sample, roughly 10% are singletons; the top ten hold 7% to 8.5%. This sample also belongs to another study, concerning yellow fever vaccine responses in identical twins.

The source material was CD8+ T cells sorted from blood. Receptors originate from a woman between 18 and 29 years old in good health.

In this sample, this clonotype turned up many times. The genes are TRBV29-1 and TRBJ2-3; D is possibly TRBD1 (5 bases). The length of the CDR3 is 17 residues. The ends were cut back, 0 bases at V and 0 bases at J, with 16 bases in the middle. Germline loops: CDR1 SQVTM, CDR2 ANQGSEA. CDR3 amino acids: CSVEDLDRPTSTDTQYF. CDR3 DNA sequence: TGCAGCGTTGAAGATCTCGACAGACCCACTAGCACAGATACGCAGTATTTT.

The chain joins TRBV7-9 to TRBJ2-3, with D hard to call. The V and J ends lost 3 bases and 2 bases respectively, with 15 bases between them. CDR1 and CDR2 from the germline V gene are SEHNR and FQNEAQ (reference sequence). The CDR3 is 16 residues long. Here the CDR3 DNA reads TGTGCCAGCAGCTTCCCGGCTGGCAGTTTCACAGATACGCAGTATTTT. Amino acids: CASSFPAGSFTDTQYF.

This clonotype appeared many times. J is TRBJ2-5 and V is TRBV15; 9 nucleotides match TRBD1. The CDR3 is 13 amino acids. V gave up 8 bases and J gave up 3 bases; unmatched junction bases: 4. The V gene's germline CDR1 is LNHNV and CDR2 YYDKDF (reference sequence). The CDR3 spells CATWDREKETQYF. The DNA of the CDR3 is TGTGCCACCTGGGACAGGGAGAAAGAGACCCAGTACTTC.

This clonotype has just a few counts. The CDR3 sequence: CSVVGQGKPYEQYF. The DNA of the CDR3 is TGCAGCGTTGTCGGACAGGGTAAACCATACGAGCAGTACTTC. The chain joins TRBV29-1 to TRBJ2-7; 8 positions agree with TRBD1. This CDR3 comprises 14 residues. CDR1 SQVTM and CDR2 ANQGSEA come from the germline V gene. The V gene end was trimmed by 4 bases and the J gene end by 4 bases; junction bases not matched to a gene: 9.

This clonotype was counted between two and nine times. The rearrangement joins TRBV2 to TRBJ2-7, with D tentatively TRBD1 (6 bases). The CDR3 has 14 amino acids. Trimming cost V 2 bases and J 2 bases, with 10 bases left between them. Germline CDR1 SNHLY, CDR2 FYNNEI. CDR3 DNA: TGTGCCAGCAGTGAAATGACAGGACCCTACGAGCAGTACTTC. Translated, it gives CASSEMTGPYEQYF.

This clonotype was picked up many times. CDR3 DNA sequence: TGTGCCAGCAGTTACGCGGGGGAAGAAGAGACCCAGTACTTC. Its protein product is CASSYAGEEETQYF. The chain couples TRBV6-5 to TRBJ2-5, with 7 positions matching TRBD2. Germline V CDR1 and CDR2: MNHEY, SVGAGI. J gave up 3 bases and V 2 bases, and 3 bases lay outside the gene matches. CDR3 length: 14 amino acids.

The J gene is TRBJ1-2, the V gene TRBV27; weak D call: TRBD1 (5 bases). The germline gives CDR1 MNHEY, CDR2 SMNVEV (reference sequence). V dropped 8 bases and J dropped 3 bases, with 13 bases sitting between them. The CDR3 length is 13 residues. The CDR3 protein is CASLGDGDYGYTF. CDR3 coding DNA: TGTGCCAGCTTAGGGGACGGAGACTATGGCTACACCTTC.

This clonotype was seen ten or more times. The chain combines TRBV7-8 with TRBJ2-2, with D perhaps matching TRBD1 (6 bases). Trimming took off 5 bases at V and 5 bases at J, with 15 bases between the two ends. CDR1 SGHVS and CDR2 FQNEAQ come from the germline V gene. This CDR3 spans 15 amino acids. In nucleotides, the CDR3 is TGTGCCAGCAGCCAACAGGGACGCACAACCGGGGAGCTGTTTTTT. Translated, it gives CASSQQGRTTGELFF. Combining the CDR3 with reference TRBV7-8 and TRBJ2-2 gives the whole variable domain GAGVSQSPRYKVAKRGQDVALRCDPISGHVSLFWYQQALGQGPEFLTYFQNEAQLDKSGLPSDRFFAERPEGSVSTLKIQRTQQEDSAVYLCASSQQGRTTGELFFGEGSRLTVL.

The chain links TRBV6-4 to TRBJ2-3, with D possibly matching TRBD2 (5 bases). The ends were cut back, 2 bases at V and 0 bases at J, with 9 bases in the middle. CDR1 is MRHNA, CDR2 SNTAGT, per germline. This CDR3 has 15 amino acids. CDR3 in DNA: TGTGCCAGCAGTGACCAAGCGGAGAGCACAGATACGCAGTATTTT. Encoded protein: CASSDQAESTDTQYF.

The sample holds many counts of this clonotype. This sequence joins TRBV27 and TRBJ2-1, with TRBD2 identical over 9 bases. J lost 5 bases, V lost 3 bases, and 5 bases had no gene match. CDR1 is MNHEY and CDR2 is SMNVEV in the germline V gene (reference sequence). This CDR3 comprises 15 residues. In DNA form, the CDR3 reads TGTGCCAGCAGTTTGGCGGGGGGGTTCAACAATGAGCAGTTCTTC. Protein sequence: CASSLAGGFNNEQFF.

In its sample, this clonotype was seen many times. This chain uses TRBV5-1 with TRBJ2-3; D gene uncertain. The length of the CDR3 is 16 residues. V was pared by 4 bases and J by 3 bases, with 18 bases between. Germline loops: CDR1 SGHRS, CDR2 YFSETQ. CDR3 in DNA: TGCGCCAGCAGCCCCCGTATCGGTACGAGTACAGATACGCAGTATTTT. Translation gives CASSPRIGTSTDTQYF.

This clonotype showed up just a few times. The chain carries TRBV28 and TRBJ2-5; the match to TRBD2 covers 10 bases. Germline V gene sequence: CDR1 MDHEN, CDR2 SYDVKM. This CDR3 contains 15 residues. With V trimmed by 6 bases and J by 4 bases, 8 bases remained unmatched. The CDR3 protein is CASRSGLASRETQYF. CDR3 DNA: TGTGCCAGCAGGTCGGGACTAGCGAGCAGAGAGACCCAGTACTTC.

This clonotype was counted between two and nine times. This chain connects TRBV3-1 to TRBJ1-1; a weak D match, TRBD1 (5 bases). This CDR3 is 19 amino acids long. The germline V and J ends were trimmed by 1 base and 2 bases, with 23 bases remaining between them. Germline V gene data show CDR1 as LGHDT and CDR2 as YNNKEL (reference sequence). CDR3 amino acids: CASSQVLVLLVGGNTEAFF. CDR3 coding DNA: TGTGCCAGCAGCCAAGTTTTGGTTTTATTGGTCGGGGGAAACACTGAAGCTTTCTTT.

This clonotype came up a few times. V is TRBV10-3 and J is TRBJ2-6, with D possibly TRBD2 on 5 matching bases. Trimming took 10 bases from V and 3 from J, leaving 22 bases between them. This CDR3 comprises 17 residues. Germline CDR1 and CDR2: ENHRY and SYGVKD. CDR3 bases: TGTGCCACGTGGACTCACGCCGCAAAAAGTGGGGCCAACGTCCTGACTTTC. Protein product: CATWTHAAKSGANVLTF.

The CDR3 loop reads CASSLGAGTIDGQFF. CDR3 in DNA: TGTGCCAGCAGCTTAGGGGCCGGGACTATCGATGGACAGTTCTTC. The rearrangement joins TRBV11-2 to TRBJ2-1; 7 bases are a match to TRBD2. CDR1 and CDR2 from the germline V gene are SGHAT and FQNNGV. The CDR3 covers 15 residues. The junction had 13 bases not matched to a gene; V was cut back by 1 base and J by 13 bases.